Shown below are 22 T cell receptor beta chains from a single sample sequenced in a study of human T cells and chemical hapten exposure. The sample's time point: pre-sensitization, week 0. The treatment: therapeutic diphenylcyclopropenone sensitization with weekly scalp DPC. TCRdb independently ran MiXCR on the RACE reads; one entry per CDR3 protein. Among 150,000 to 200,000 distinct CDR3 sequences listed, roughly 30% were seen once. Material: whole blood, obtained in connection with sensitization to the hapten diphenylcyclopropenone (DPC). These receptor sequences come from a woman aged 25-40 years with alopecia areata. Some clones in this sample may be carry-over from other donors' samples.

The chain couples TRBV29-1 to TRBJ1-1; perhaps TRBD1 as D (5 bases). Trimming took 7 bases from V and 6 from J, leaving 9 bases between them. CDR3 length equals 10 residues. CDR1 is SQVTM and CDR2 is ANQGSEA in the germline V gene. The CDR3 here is CSGGSAEAFF. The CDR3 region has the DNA TGCAGCGGGGGGTCAGCTGAAGCTTTCTTT.

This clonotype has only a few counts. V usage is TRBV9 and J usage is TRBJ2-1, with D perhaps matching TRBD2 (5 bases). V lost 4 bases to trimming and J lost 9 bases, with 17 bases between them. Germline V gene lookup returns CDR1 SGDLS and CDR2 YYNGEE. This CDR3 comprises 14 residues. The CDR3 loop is CASSSHIERVEQFF. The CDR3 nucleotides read TGTGCCAGCAGCTCCCATATCGAGAGGGTTGAGCAGTTCTTC.

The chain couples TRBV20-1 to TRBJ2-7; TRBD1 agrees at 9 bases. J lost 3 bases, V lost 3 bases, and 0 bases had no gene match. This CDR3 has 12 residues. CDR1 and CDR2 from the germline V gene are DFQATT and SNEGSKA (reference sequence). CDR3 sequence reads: CSARGQGYEQYF. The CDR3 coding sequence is TGCAGTGCTAGGGGACAGGGCTACGAGCAGTACTTC.

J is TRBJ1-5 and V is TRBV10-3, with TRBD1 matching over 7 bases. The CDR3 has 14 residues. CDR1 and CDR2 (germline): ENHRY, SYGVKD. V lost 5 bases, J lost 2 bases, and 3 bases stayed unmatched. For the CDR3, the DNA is TGTGCCATCAGTCCAACAGGGGGCAATCAGCCCCAGCATTTT. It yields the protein CAISPTGGNQPQHF.

CDR3 DNA sequence: TGTGCCAGCAGCTTGGGCCCAGCCGACACCGGGGAGCTGTTTTTT. It yields the protein CASSLGPADTGELFF. V and J are TRBV5-5 and TRBJ2-2; D is ambiguous. The CDR3 contains 15 residues. Trimming took 0 bases from V and 3 from J, leaving 9 bases between them. The germline V gene has CDR1 SGHKS and CDR2 YYEKEE (reference sequence).

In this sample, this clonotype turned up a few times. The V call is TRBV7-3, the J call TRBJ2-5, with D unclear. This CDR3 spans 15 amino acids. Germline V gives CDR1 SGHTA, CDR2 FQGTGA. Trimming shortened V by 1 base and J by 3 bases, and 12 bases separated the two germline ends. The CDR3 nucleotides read TGTGCCAGCAGCTTAAGGCCCGGGTACGAAGAGACCCAGTACTTC. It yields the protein CASSLRPGYEETQYF. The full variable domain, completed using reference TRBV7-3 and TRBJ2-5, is GAGVSQTPSNKVTEKGKYVELRCDPISGHTALYWYRQSLGQGPEFLIYFQGTGAADDSGLPNDRFFAVRPEGSVSTLKIQRTERGDSAVYLCASSLRPGYEETQYFGPGTRLLVL.

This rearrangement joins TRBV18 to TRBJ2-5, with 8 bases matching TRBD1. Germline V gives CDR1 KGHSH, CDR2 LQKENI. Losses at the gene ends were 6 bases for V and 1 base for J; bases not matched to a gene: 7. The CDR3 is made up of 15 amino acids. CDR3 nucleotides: TGTGCCAGCTCTAAGGGGACAGGACGCCAAGAGACCCAGTACTTC. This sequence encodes CASSKGTGRQETQYF.

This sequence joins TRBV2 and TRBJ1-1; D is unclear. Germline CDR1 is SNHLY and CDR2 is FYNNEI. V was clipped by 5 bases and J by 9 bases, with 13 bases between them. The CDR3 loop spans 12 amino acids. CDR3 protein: CASSPGPEKAFF. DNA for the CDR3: TGTGCCAGCAGTCCGGGCCCAGAAAAAGCTTTCTTT.

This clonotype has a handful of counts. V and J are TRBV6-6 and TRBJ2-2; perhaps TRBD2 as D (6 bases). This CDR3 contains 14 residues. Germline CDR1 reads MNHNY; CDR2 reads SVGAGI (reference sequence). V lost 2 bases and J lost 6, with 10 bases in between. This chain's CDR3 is CASSYTGGAGELFF. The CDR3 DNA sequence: TGTGCCAGCAGTTACACTGGAGGGGCCGGGGAGCTGTTTTTT.

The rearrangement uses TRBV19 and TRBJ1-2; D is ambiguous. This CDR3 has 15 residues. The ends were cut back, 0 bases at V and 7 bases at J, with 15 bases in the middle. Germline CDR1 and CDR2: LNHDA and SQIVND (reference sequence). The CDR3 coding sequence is TGTGCCAGTAGTATAGACATGCCAGGACGAGGTGGCTACACCTTC. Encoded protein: CASSIDMPGRGGYTF.

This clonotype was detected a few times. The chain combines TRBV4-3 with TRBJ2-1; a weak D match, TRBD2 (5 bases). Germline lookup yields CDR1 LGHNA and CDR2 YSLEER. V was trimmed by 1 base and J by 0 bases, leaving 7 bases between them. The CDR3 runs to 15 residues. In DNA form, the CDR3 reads TGCGCCAGCAGCCAAGTTGGACTCTCCTACAATGAGCAGTTCTTC. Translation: CASSQVGLSYNEQFF.

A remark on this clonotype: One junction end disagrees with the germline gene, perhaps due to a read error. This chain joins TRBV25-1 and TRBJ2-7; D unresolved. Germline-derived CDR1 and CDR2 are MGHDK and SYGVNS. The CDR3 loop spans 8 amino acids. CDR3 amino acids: CASSDSPF. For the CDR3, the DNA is TGTGCCAGCAGTGATTCTCCCTTC.

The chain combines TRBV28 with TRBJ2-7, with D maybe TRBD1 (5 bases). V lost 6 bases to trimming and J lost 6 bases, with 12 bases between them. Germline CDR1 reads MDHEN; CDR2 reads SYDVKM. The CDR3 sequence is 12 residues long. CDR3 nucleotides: TGTGCCAGCAGCATGACAGTACTCGAGCAGTACTTC. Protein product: CASSMTVLEQYF.

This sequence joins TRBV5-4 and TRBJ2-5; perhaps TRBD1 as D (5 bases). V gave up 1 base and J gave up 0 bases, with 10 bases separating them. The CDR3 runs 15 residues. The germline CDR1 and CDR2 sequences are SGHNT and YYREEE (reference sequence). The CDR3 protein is CASSLRQRYQETQYF. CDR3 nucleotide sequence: TGTGCCAGCAGCTTGAGACAGAGGTACCAAGAGACCCAGTACTTC. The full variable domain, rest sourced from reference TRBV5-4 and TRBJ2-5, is ETGVTQSPTHLIKTRGQQVTLRCSSQSGHNTVSWYQQALGQGPQFIFQYYREEENGRGNFPPRFSGLQFPNYSSELNVNALELDDSALYLCASSLRQRYQETQYFGPGTRLLVL.

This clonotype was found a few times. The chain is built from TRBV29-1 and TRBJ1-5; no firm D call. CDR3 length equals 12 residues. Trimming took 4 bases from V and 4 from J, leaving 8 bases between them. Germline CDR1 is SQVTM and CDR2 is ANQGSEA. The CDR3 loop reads CSVGAENQPQHF. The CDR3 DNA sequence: TGCAGCGTTGGGGCGGAAAATCAGCCCCAGCATTTT.

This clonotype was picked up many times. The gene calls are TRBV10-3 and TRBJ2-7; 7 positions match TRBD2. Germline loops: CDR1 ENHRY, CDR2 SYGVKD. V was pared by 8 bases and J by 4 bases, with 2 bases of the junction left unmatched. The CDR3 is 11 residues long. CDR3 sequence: CAIGREYEQYF. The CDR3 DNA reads TGTGCCATCGGGAGGGAATACGAGCAGTACTTC.

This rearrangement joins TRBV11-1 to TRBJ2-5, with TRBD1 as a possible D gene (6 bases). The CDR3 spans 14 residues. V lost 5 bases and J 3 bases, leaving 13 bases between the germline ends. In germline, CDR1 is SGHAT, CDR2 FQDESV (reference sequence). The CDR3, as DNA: TGTGCCAGCAGCGTCTACAGGGACGAAGAGACCCAGTACTTC. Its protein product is CASSVYRDEETQYF.

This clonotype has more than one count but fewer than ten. Written as DNA, the CDR3 is TGCAGCGTTGAAGGGCGGCCCGACACTGAAGCTTTCTTT. Translated: CSVEGRPDTEAFF. This chain joins TRBV29-1 and TRBJ1-1, with D uncertain. Germline V CDR1 and CDR2: SQVTM, ANQGSEA. The CDR3 runs to 13 residues. Trimming removed 1 base from V and 3 bases from J, with 9 bases in between.

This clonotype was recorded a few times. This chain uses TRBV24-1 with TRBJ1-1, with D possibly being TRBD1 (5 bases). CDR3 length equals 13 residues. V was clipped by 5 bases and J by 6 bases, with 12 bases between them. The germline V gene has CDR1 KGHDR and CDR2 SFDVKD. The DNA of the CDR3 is TGTGCCACCAGTGGGGCAGGGCAGTCTGAAGCTTTCTTT. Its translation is CATSGAGQSEAFF.

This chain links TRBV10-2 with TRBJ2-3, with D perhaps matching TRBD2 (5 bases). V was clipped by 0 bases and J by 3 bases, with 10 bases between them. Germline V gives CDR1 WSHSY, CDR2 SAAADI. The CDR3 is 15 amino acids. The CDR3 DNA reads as TGCGCCAGCAGTGAGTCGCCTAGCAGAACAGATACGCAGTATTTT. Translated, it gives CASSESPSRTDTQYF.

CDR3 sequence reads: CASSPQGAYEQYF. CDR3 coding DNA: TGTGCCAGCTCACCACAGGGGGCATACGAGCAGTACTTC. The rearrangement uses TRBV18 and TRBJ2-7, with 7 bases identical to TRBD1. The CDR3 runs 13 residues. The V segment lost 1 base and the J segment 4 bases; nucleotides outside the gene matches: 1. Germline assignment: CDR1 KGHSH and CDR2 LQKENI.

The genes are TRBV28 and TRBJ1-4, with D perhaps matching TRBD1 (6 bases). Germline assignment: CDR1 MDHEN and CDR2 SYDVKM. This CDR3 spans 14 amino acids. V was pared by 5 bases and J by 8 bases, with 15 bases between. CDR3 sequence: CASSPPTGWEKLFF. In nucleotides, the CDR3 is TGTGCCAGCAGTCCCCCCACAGGGTGGGAAAAACTGTTTTTT.